The 12 T cell receptor beta chains below come from one sample, sequenced in a study of T cell responses to AZD1222 COVID-19 vaccine. Data came from immunoSEQ multiplex PCR; TCRdb stores just in-frame clones and leaves some out. The sample records around 160,000 clones, roughly 90% being singletons. The sample consisted of peripheral blood, taken on day 0 of AZD1222 vaccination. These receptors all stem from an adult in good health.

The chain has TRBV14 and TRBJ1-2, with D tentatively TRBD1 (5 bases). Trimming took off 4 bases at V and 8 bases at J, with 23 bases between the two ends. CDR3 size: 16 residues. Germline V CDR1 and CDR2: SGHDN, FVKESK. Written as DNA, the CDR3 is TGTGCCAGCAGCCCCCTTGGAGGAGGGGAAGGGTTGGGCTACACCTTC. This translates into CASSPLGGGEGLGYTF.

This clone was seen once. The J gene is TRBJ1-2, the V gene TRBV7-9; D uncertain. V dropped 5 bases and J dropped 4 bases, with 14 bases sitting between them. This CDR3 spans 14 amino acids. Germline CDR1 is SEHNR and CDR2 is FQNEAQ (reference sequence). CDR3 sequence (DNA): TGTGCCAGCAGCCCCCGTTTCATGAGCTATGGCTACACCTTC. Its translation is CASSPRFMSYGYTF.

The gene calls are TRBV5-1 and TRBJ2-7; D not certain. Germline CDR1 and CDR2: SGHRS and YFSETQ. The CDR3 runs to 13 residues. V was cut by 1 base and J by 3 bases, with 8 bases left in between. The CDR3 DNA is TGCGCCAGCAGCTTGCCCAGCCACTACGAGCAGTACTTC. As protein: CASSLPSHYEQYF.

In this sample, this clone turned up once. The chain carries TRBV2 and TRBJ1-4, with D maybe TRBD1 (6 bases). The ends were cut back, 8 bases at V and 5 bases at J, with 12 bases in the middle. The CDR3 contains 13 residues. Germline CDR1 is SNHLY and CDR2 is FYNNEI. The CDR3 here is CASLGGGNEKLFF. In DNA form, the CDR3 reads TGTGCCAGCTTGGGAGGGGGGAATGAAAAACTGTTTTTT.

V is TRBV9 and J is TRBJ2-1; D is perhaps TRBD2 (6 bases). Trimming pared 0 bases from V and 4 bases from J, leaving 14 bases between. Germline CDR1 is SGDLS and CDR2 is YYNGEE. This CDR3 is 16 amino acids long. CDR3 bases: TGTGCCAGCAGCGTAGGAACGGGAGCACGGTACAATGAGCAGTTCTTC. Protein product: CASSVGTGARYNEQFF.

This clone was recorded once. This chain connects TRBV4-3 to TRBJ1-3; weak D call: TRBD1 (5 bases). The germline gives CDR1 LGHNA, CDR2 YSLEER. There are 15 residues in the CDR3. The germline V and J ends were trimmed by 4 bases and 8 bases, with 18 bases remaining between them. The CDR3 loop is CASSPGTSRGDTIYF. The DNA for the CDR3 is TGCGCCAGCAGCCCAGGGACTTCTCGTGGGGACACCATATATTTT.

The rearrangement joins TRBV27 to TRBJ1-4, with TRBD1 as a possible D gene (5 bases). Germline V CDR1 and CDR2: MNHEY, SMNVEV (reference sequence). V was trimmed by 3 bases and J by 3 bases, leaving 8 bases between them. This CDR3 spans 14 amino acids. CDR3 loop: CASSFQGANEKLFF. In DNA form, the CDR3 reads TGTGCCAGCAGTTTCCAGGGAGCTAATGAAAAACTGTTTTTT.

The gene calls are TRBV3-1 (or the pseudogene TRBV3-2) and TRBJ1-5; D perhaps matches TRBD1 (5 bases). Germline V gene sequence: CDR1 LGHDT, CDR2 YNNKEL (reference sequence). This CDR3 is built from 19 residues. V was pared by 3 bases and J by 5 bases, with 26 bases between. The CDR3 bases are TGTGCCAGCAGCCAGGACGGCTCGGGGCCCAAAGCCACACATCAGCCCCAGCATTTT. Translating gives CASSQDGSGPKATHQPQHF.

This chain joins TRBV19 and TRBJ1-2; tentatively, D is TRBD1 (6 bases). CDR1 and CDR2 (germline): LNHDA, SQIVND (reference sequence). The germline V and J ends were trimmed by 5 bases and 2 bases, with 12 bases remaining between them. The CDR3 consists of 14 residues. The CDR3 sequence is CASSPRGANYGYTF. Here the CDR3 DNA reads TGTGCCAGTAGTCCCCGGGGGGCCAACTATGGCTACACCTTC. The whole variable domain, filled in from reference TRBV19 and TRBJ1-2, reads DGGITQSPKYLFRKEGQNVTLSCEQNLNHDAMYWYRQDPGQGLRLIYYSQIVNDFQKGDIAEGYSVSREKKESFPLTVTSAQKNPTAFYLCASSPRGANYGYTFGSGTRLTVV.

This chain links TRBV5-6 with TRBJ1-3, with a possible D match to TRBD1 (5 bases). Germline values: CDR1 SGHDT, CDR2 YYEEEE. This CDR3 has 14 amino acids. V was trimmed by 0 bases and J by 2 bases, leaving 6 bases between them. The DNA of the CDR3 is TGTGCCAGCAGCTTGGTAGGGGCTGGAAACACCATATATTTT. Translated: CASSLVGAGNTIYF.

This chain uses TRBV9 with TRBJ2-1; D may correspond to TRBD1 or TRBD2 (5 bases each). Trimming pared 4 bases from V and 2 bases from J, leaving 16 bases between. This CDR3 comprises 16 residues. Germline V gene data show CDR1 as SGDLS and CDR2 as YYNGEE. The CDR3 sequence: CASSSRDVVAYNEQFF. In DNA form, the CDR3 reads TGTGCCAGCAGCTCTCGGGACGTCGTGGCCTACAATGAGCAGTTCTTC.

The chain has TRBV27 and TRBJ1-2; TRBD1 might be the D (5 bases). The V gene's germline CDR1 is MNHEY and CDR2 SMNVEV (reference sequence). Trimming shortened V by 5 bases and J by 3 bases, and 13 bases separated the two germline ends. The CDR3 runs to 14 residues. The CDR3 loop reads CASSPSGPHYGYTF. For the CDR3, the DNA is TGTGCCAGCAGTCCCTCGGGGCCACACTATGGCTACACCTTC.